This passage covers 11 T cell receptor beta chains from one sample sequenced in a study of technical replicates of blood from several donors. Here immunoSEQ multiplex PCR was the method, and the copy in TCRdb shows in-frame clones only, minus some. The sample comprises approximately 74,000 clones, roughly 98% of which are singletons, and under 0.2% rests with the top ten. The specimen sequenced was T cells isolated from PBMCs. The receptors were gathered from a human donor in good health.

The rearrangement uses TRBV5-6 and TRBJ2-7, with D unresolved. V gave up 1 base and J gave up 2 bases, with 4 bases separating them. The CDR3 is made up of 12 amino acids. CDR1 and CDR2 (germline): SGHDT, YYEEEE. The CDR3 sequence: CASSLSTYEQYF. In DNA, the CDR3 is TGTGCCAGCAGCTTGTCAACCTACGAGCAGTACTTC.

This clone showed up just once. V and J are TRBV28 and TRBJ2-1, with TRBD1 matching 8 bases. The V segment lost 5 bases and the J segment 6 bases; nucleotides outside the gene matches: 9. This CDR3 region has 15 residues. Germline CDR1 reads MDHEN; CDR2 reads SYDVKM. CDR3 loop: CASSVRGPPSNEQFF. In nucleotides, the CDR3 is TGTGCCAGCAGTGTCAGGGGGCCACCCTCCAATGAGCAGTTCTTC.

The chain has TRBV7-2 and TRBJ1-2, with D possibly TRBD1 on 6 matching bases. Trimming took 4 bases from V and 5 from J, leaving 20 bases between them. Per germline, CDR1 SGHTA and CDR2 FQGNSA. The CDR3 runs 16 residues. The CDR3 loop is CASSSYYRVGTYGYTF. CDR3 in DNA: TGTGCCAGCAGCTCTTATTACAGGGTAGGCACGTATGGCTACACCTTC.

This clone came up once. The chain joins TRBV12-5 to TRBJ1-4; D remains ambiguous. Germline V gives CDR1 LGHNT, CDR2 FRNRAP. CDR3 length: 17 amino acids. V was trimmed by 3 bases and J by 0 bases, leaving 14 bases between them. CDR3 sequence reads: CASGLARLGATNEKLFF. The DNA of the CDR3 is TGTGCTAGTGGTTTAGCCAGGTTGGGTGCAACTAATGAAAAACTGTTTTTT.

The CDR3 nucleotides are TGTGCCACCAGCCACCCAGGACAGGGGCCCGAGCAGTACTTC. Translating gives CATSHPGQGPEQYF. The chain recombines TRBV15 with TRBJ2-7; 9 bases match TRBD1. This CDR3 region has 14 residues. The germline V gene encodes CDR1 LNHNV and CDR2 YYDKDF (reference sequence). J was trimmed by 6 bases and V by 5 bases; bases with no gene match: 8.

The table lists this clone with a count of one. The chain recombines TRBV5-1 with TRBJ1-6, with 9 bases lining up with TRBD1. The CDR3 covers 14 residues. Germline-derived CDR1 and CDR2 are SGHRS and YFSETQ. V was pared by 0 bases and J by 9 bases, with 1 base of the junction left unmatched. The CDR3 loop is CASSLDRGLSPLHF. The CDR3 DNA follows: TGCGCCAGCAGCTTGGACAGGGGGCTTTCACCCCTCCACTTT.

This clone occurred once. The chain carries TRBV11-3 and TRBJ2-3; the D gene is possibly TRBD1 (6 bases). Germline V gene sequence: CDR1 SGHNT, CDR2 YENEEA. With 2 bases removed from V and 4 bases from J, the gap between germline ends came to 13 bases. CDR3 size: 15 residues. This chain's CDR3 is CASSLFQGRPDTQYF. DNA of the CDR3: TGTGCCAGCAGCTTATTTCAGGGGCGCCCAGATACGCAGTATTTT.

This sequence joins TRBV5-6 and TRBJ2-4; 11 bases match TRBD2. CDR1 is SGHDT, CDR2 YYEEEE, per germline. CDR3 length: 15 residues. The junction had 4 bases not matched to a gene; V was cut back by 1 base and J by 7 bases. CDR3 region: CASSLSSGRLNIQYF. The DNA for the CDR3 is TGTGCCAGCAGCTTGTCTAGCGGGAGGCTGAACATTCAGTACTTC.

This clone was picked up one time. The chain recombines TRBV5-1 with TRBJ1-4; possible D gene TRBD1, 6 bases. Germline CDR1 reads SGHRS; CDR2 reads YFSETQ. CDR3 size: 15 residues. Trimming stripped 5 bases from V and 6 bases from J, with 17 bases between. CDR3 bases: TGCGCCAGCAGTTTTAGTGACAGGCTGGATGAAAAACTGTTTTTT. It codes for CASSFSDRLDEKLFF.

The V gene is TRBV5-1, the J gene TRBJ1-5; D not certain. The CDR3 has 14 residues. The germline V gene has CDR1 SGHRS and CDR2 YFSETQ. Trimming stripped 4 bases from V and 7 bases from J, with 15 bases between. CDR3 protein: CASSMGGTEQPQHF. CDR3 nucleotide sequence: TGCGCCAGCAGCATGGGCGGAACGGAGCAGCCCCAGCATTTT.

The chain uses TRBV5-8 and TRBJ2-3; TRBD2 might be the D (5 bases). Looked up from germline, CDR1 is SGHTS and CDR2 is YDEGEE. The CDR3 runs to 14 residues. V lost 3 bases and J lost 2, with 10 bases in between. The CDR3: CASSWRTLTDTQYF. CDR3 in DNA: TGTGCCAGCAGCTGGAGGACCCTCACAGATACGCAGTATTTT.